The table lists the clone carrying this T cell receptor beta chain with a few counts. Its specificity is unknown. TCRdb re-called the 5' RACE reads with MiXCR, one entry per CDR3 protein. Here the sample spans about 700,000 distinct CDR3 sequences, roughly 20% being singletons. The CDR3 runs to 14 residues. Trimming cost V 3 bases and J 6 bases; bases outside gene matches: 4. This sample stems from a study of CD8 T cells in ankylosing spondylitis. Study-level findings and limits: What seemed typical of ankylosing spondylitis blood was a TCR beta motif built from eight highly homologous variants. In the blood and synovial fluid of reactive arthritis, some motif variants had been previously reported. Significantly higher representation of disease-linked clones was reported for matched ankylosing spondylitis synovial fluid.

The receptor's source is a male donor with ankylosing spondylitis. What was sequenced was blood, either unsorted or a sorted T cell fraction (not recorded which). The J gene is TRBJ2-3, the V gene TRBV12-3 or TRBV12-4; 9 bases match TRBD1. The CDR3 spells CASSLNRGLDTQYF. The DNA for the CDR3 is TGTGCCAGCAGTTTGAACAGGGGGCTCGATACGCAGTATTTT.